Sequencing of this T cell receptor (beta chain) was carried out in a study of regulatory T cells in long-lasting Graves disease. Sequencing libraries for TCR beta were prepared with iRepertoire HTBI primers and Arm-PCR of CDR3 regions. TCRdb fed the multiplex PCR reads into MiXCR, producing one record per CDR3 protein. Of about 350,000 distinct CDR3 sequences in the sample, about a sixth were seen once. This clonotype was seen many times. This sample's time point: newly diagnosed GD, antithyroid drugs for less than 3 months. Generation of the TCR library employed RNA extracted from PBMCs. This same sample was also taken into another study, of T cells in Graves' hyperthyroidism and ophthalmopathy. That work contributes: HTBI primers were employed in a first-round RT-PCR of the TCR CDR3.

Here the sequenced sample was peripheral blood mononuclear cells (PBMCs), taken at new diagnosis, from a patient treated with antithyroid drugs. This sequence originates from a woman between 18 and 30 years old with Graves disease.

CDR3 protein: CASSISGASTDTQYF. In nucleotides, the CDR3 is TGTGCCAGCAGTATTAGCGGAGCTAGCACAGATACGCAGTATTTT. The chain recombines TRBV2 with TRBJ2-3; a possible D gene is TRBD2 (6 bases). This CDR3 has 15 amino acids. Germline CDR1 reads SNHLY; CDR2 reads FYNNEI. Between the trimmed V and J ends, which lost 5 bases and 0 bases, there was a span of 12 bases.